This T cell receptor (beta chain) was captured by sequencing in a study of T cell responses to AZD1222 COVID-19 vaccine. Generated by immunoSEQ multiplex PCR, the TCRdb table keeps only in-frame clones and is missing some. The sample records around 150,000 clones, roughly nine tenths being singletons. Second-dose intervals near 4 or 12 weeks were combined. V lost 1 base and J lost 0, with 4 bases in between. The CDR3 runs 13 residues. Germline CDR1 is SGHAT and CDR2 is FQNNGV. Study results and caveats: Among AZD1222 vaccinees, only six were seropositive at baseline.

As concerns this clone: Antigen specificity is unknown.

Material: peripheral blood, obtained 28 days after the second AZD1222 dose. The TCR comes from an adult who received the AZD1222 COVID-19 vaccine. The chain carries TRBV11-2 and TRBJ2-7; D unclear. The CDR3 sequence is CASSLAYSYEQYF. The CDR3 DNA reads as TGTGCCAGCAGCTTAGCCTACTCCTACGAGCAGTACTTC.